This T cell receptor (beta chain) was sequenced during a study of blood T cell repertoires in COVID-19. Study information: COVID-19 samples collected from the United States, Italy and Spain covered acute and convalescent phases. In each case, the material was cDNA or gDNA derived from T cells, B-cell-depleted T cells, or PBMCs.

This clone came up a few times. Enrolled during active infection, Seattle patients were then followed longitudinally. In the authors' workflow: Amplification of reference gene primers was used by the study to estimate nucleated cell counts. Only in-frame clones appear in the TCRdb table, and some are missing; sequencing was by immunoSEQ multiplex PCR. V, J and clone size derive from that table, while D and trimming were established from the DNA sequence. Of around 270,000 clones listed, roughly four fifths are singletons. The trim removed 6 bases at V and 6 bases at J, leaving 5 bases unmatched. CDR3 length: 13 residues.

Sequencing used peripheral blood. The TCR sequence derives from a person between 65 and 79 years old with COVID-19, enrolled during active disease. The chain employs TRBV12-3 or TRBV12-4 and TRBJ2-3; 8 bases are shared with TRBD1. CDR3 amino acids: CASRTGDRDTQYF. Written as DNA, the CDR3 is TGTGCCAGCAGGACAGGGGATCGGGATACGCAGTATTTT.